The rows below give T cell receptor beta chains drawn from one sample of a study of cytomegalovirus exposure and HLA in healthy donors. Method: immunoSEQ multiplex PCR; TCRdb's copy keeps in-frame clones and lacks some. Of about 83,000 clones in the sample, roughly 75% were seen once. Source material: PBMCs. The receptors stem from a man in his 60s in good health and CMV-seronegative. The CDR3 runs from the conserved cysteine through the conserved F or W. The D gene is left open where the match is weak. Only part of the rows carry a size: once, few, many, or a class if the clone is expanded.

v_call: TRBV18
j_call: TRBJ2-1
d_call: .
clone_size: .
cdr3_aa: CASSPGGIEGAGNNEQFF
cdr3_nt: TGTGCCAGCTCACCAGGGGGAATCGAAGGGGCGGGAAACAATGAGCAGTTCTTC

v_call: TRBV7-2
j_call: TRBJ1-5
d_call: TRBD1
clone_size: .
cdr3_aa: CASSQGQDVYSNQPQHF
cdr3_nt: TGTGCCAGCAGCCAGGGACAGGACGTATATAGCAATCAGCCCCAGCATTTT

v_call: TRBV9
j_call: TRBJ1-2
d_call: .
clone_size: .
cdr3_aa: CASSAPGISYGYTF
cdr3_nt: TGTGCCAGCAGCGCTCCAGGTATATCCTATGGCTACACCTTC

v_call: TRBV11-2
j_call: TRBJ1-4
d_call: .
clone_size: few
cdr3_aa: CASSLRGGALGNEKLFF
cdr3_nt: TGTGCCAGCAGCTTACGGGGGGGCGCGTTAGGGAATGAAAAACTGTTTTTT

v_call: TRBV27
j_call: TRBJ2-1
d_call: .
clone_size: .
cdr3_aa: CASSLRQVGNNEQFF
cdr3_nt: TGTGCCAGCAGTCTCCGACAGGTCGGAAACAATGAGCAGTTCTTC

v_call: TRBV4-1
j_call: TRBJ2-5
d_call: .
clone_size: .
cdr3_aa: CASSPKAGPTQETQYF
cdr3_nt: TGCGCCAGCAGCCCAAAAGCGGGCCCGACCCAAGAGACCCAGTACTTC

v_call: TRBV7-9
j_call: TRBJ1-2
d_call: TRBD1
clone_size: .
cdr3_aa: CASSSRTGLSYGYTF
cdr3_nt: TGTGCCAGCAGCTCCAGGACAGGGTTGAGCTATGGCTACACCTTC

v_call: TRBV9
j_call: TRBJ2-7
d_call: .
clone_size: .
cdr3_aa: CASSVEVGRTYEQYF
cdr3_nt: TGTGCCAGCAGCGTAGAGGTGGGGCGGACCTACGAGCAGTACTTC

v_call: TRBV6-1
j_call: TRBJ2-5
d_call: TRBD1
clone_size: .
cdr3_aa: CASSAGTGLYETQYF
cdr3_nt: TGTGCCAGCAGTGCTGGGACAGGGCTTTACGAGACCCAGTACTTC

v_call: TRBV6-5
j_call: TRBJ1-1
d_call: .
clone_size: .
cdr3_aa: CASRLEWGGNTEAFF
cdr3_nt: TGTGCCAGCAGGCTCGAGTGGGGGGGGAACACTGAAGCTTTCTTT

v_call: TRBV10-3
j_call: TRBJ2-3
d_call: .
clone_size: .
cdr3_aa: CATSTRGTTDTQYF
cdr3_nt: TGTGCCACCAGTACCCGGGGGACCACAGATACGCAGTATTTT

v_call: TRBV19
j_call: TRBJ1-5
d_call: .
clone_size: .
cdr3_aa: CASSTDRSQPQHF
cdr3_nt: TGTGCCAGTAGTACTGACAGGTCTCAGCCCCAGCATTTT

v_call: TRBV19
j_call: TRBJ1-4
d_call: .
clone_size: .
cdr3_aa: CASSIEETAPNEKLFF
cdr3_nt: TGTGCCAGTAGTATAGAGGAGACAGCTCCTAATGAAAAACTGTTTTTT

v_call: TRBV19
j_call: TRBJ1-2
d_call: .
clone_size: .
cdr3_aa: CASSRQGGEGYTF
cdr3_nt: TGTGCCAGTAGTAGGCAAGGAGGGGAAGGCTACACCTTC

v_call: TRBV2
j_call: TRBJ2-5
d_call: .
clone_size: .
cdr3_aa: CASSGGRDSETQYF
cdr3_nt: TGTGCCAGCAGTGGTGGACGGGACTCGGAGACCCAGTACTTC

v_call: TRBV18
j_call: TRBJ2-3
d_call: .
clone_size: few
cdr3_aa: CASSGPGQDTDTQYF
cdr3_nt: TGTGCCAGCTCGGGACCGGGACAAGACACAGATACGCAGTATTTT

v_call: TRBV30
j_call: TRBJ1-1
d_call: .
clone_size: .
cdr3_aa: CAWSVQGPTEAFF
cdr3_nt: TGTGCCTGGAGTGTACAGGGACCCACTGAAGCTTTCTTT

v_call: TRBV7-6
j_call: TRBJ2-7
d_call: TRBD1
clone_size: .
cdr3_aa: CASGATGLTEQYF
cdr3_nt: TGTGCCAGCGGGGCGACAGGGTTGACCGAGCAGTACTTC

v_call: TRBV11-3
j_call: TRBJ2-6
d_call: TRBD1
clone_size: once
cdr3_aa: CASSLGTVPGANVLTF
cdr3_nt: TGTGCCAGCAGCTTGGGGACAGTTCCTGGGGCCAACGTCCTGACTTTC

v_call: TRBV5-1
j_call: TRBJ2-7
d_call: TRBD1
clone_size: few
cdr3_aa: CASSRTGGYSYEQYF
cdr3_nt: TGCGCCAGCAGCCGGACAGGCGGTTACTCCTACGAGCAGTACTTC

v_call: TRBV12-5
j_call: TRBJ2-1
d_call: TRBD2
clone_size: .
cdr3_aa: CASGSPRERGNLYNEQFF
cdr3_nt: TGTGCTAGTGGTTCTCCCAGGGAGCGGGGGAACCTCTACAATGAGCAGTTCTTC

v_call: TRBV7-6
j_call: TRBJ2-1
d_call: TRBD1
clone_size: .
cdr3_aa: CASSLGPAGGADNEQFF
cdr3_nt: TGTGCCAGCAGCTTAGGGCCCGCAGGGGGCGCGGACAATGAGCAGTTCTTC

v_call: TRBV5-1
j_call: TRBJ2-5
d_call: TRBD1
clone_size: .
cdr3_aa: CASSGKQGSQETQYF
cdr3_nt: TGCGCCAGCAGTGGGAAACAGGGGTCCCAAGAGACCCAGTACTTC

v_call: TRBV25-1
j_call: TRBJ2-1
d_call: .
clone_size: .
cdr3_aa: CASSESRTLQFF
cdr3_nt: TGTGCCAGCAGTGAATCGAGGACACTACAGTTCTTC

v_call: TRBV10-3
j_call: TRBJ1-2
d_call: .
clone_size: .
cdr3_aa: CASTLRGGGIGDGYTF
cdr3_nt: TGTGCCAGCACTTTACGGGGTGGGGGGATCGGGGATGGCTACACCTTC

v_call: TRBV19
j_call: TRBJ2-7
d_call: .
clone_size: .
cdr3_aa: CASSTYRARVYEQYF
cdr3_nt: TGTGCCAGTAGTACGTACAGGGCTCGGGTTTACGAGCAGTACTTC

v_call: TRBV7-8
j_call: TRBJ2-1
d_call: .
clone_size: .
cdr3_aa: CASSPGFKGNNEQFF
cdr3_nt: TGTGCCAGCAGCCCCGGGTTTAAGGGGAACAATGAGCAGTTCTTC

v_call: TRBV7-9
j_call: TRBJ1-1
d_call: TRBD1
clone_size: .
cdr3_aa: CASSLAYGTERPNTEAFF
cdr3_nt: TGTGCCAGCAGCTTAGCGTACGGGACAGAAAGACCGAACACTGAAGCTTTCTTT

v_call: TRBV30
j_call: TRBJ1-5
d_call: .
clone_size: few
cdr3_aa: CAWSSIHRDANQPQHF
cdr3_nt: TGTGCCTGGAGCTCCATACACAGGGATGCAAATCAGCCCCAGCATTTT

v_call: TRBV6-5
j_call: TRBJ1-4
d_call: TRBD1
clone_size: medium-sized
cdr3_aa: CASSYSTGGKLFF
cdr3_nt: TGTGCCAGCAGTTACTCAACAGGGGGCAAACTGTTTTTT

v_call: TRBV6-5
j_call: TRBJ1-1
d_call: .
clone_size: .
cdr3_aa: CASSLALNTEAFF
cdr3_nt: TGTGCCAGCAGCCTAGCGTTGAACACTGAAGCTTTCTTT